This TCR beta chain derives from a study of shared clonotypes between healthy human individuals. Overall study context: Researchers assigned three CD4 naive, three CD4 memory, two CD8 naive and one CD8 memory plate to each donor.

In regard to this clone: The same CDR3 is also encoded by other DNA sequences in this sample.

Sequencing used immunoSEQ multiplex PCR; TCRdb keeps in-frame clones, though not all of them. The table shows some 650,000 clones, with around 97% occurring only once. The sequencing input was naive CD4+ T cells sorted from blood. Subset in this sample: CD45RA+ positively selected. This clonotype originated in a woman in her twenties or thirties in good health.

The CDR3 protein is CASSLGNSYNEQFF. Here the CDR3 DNA reads TGCGCCAGCAGCTTGGGGAACTCCTACAATGAGCAGTTCTTC. J is TRBJ2-1 and V is TRBV5-1; D remains ambiguous. V was shortened by 0 bases and J by 0 bases, with 4 bases between the two germline ends. Germline-derived CDR1 and CDR2 are SGHRS and YFSETQ. The CDR3 is 14 residues long.